Listed here are 19 T cell receptor beta chains from one sample, sequenced in a study of blood T cell repertoires in COVID-19. This table comes from immunoSEQ multiplex PCR, and its TCRdb copy is limited to in-frame clones, with some not included. The sample lists around 68,000 clones, roughly 87% occurring once. The sequenced sample was peripheral blood. The receptors here all came from a man at least 80 years old with acute or convalescent COVID-19.

V is TRBV19 and J is TRBJ2-2; tentatively, D is TRBD2 (6 bases). Germline V lookup: CDR1 LNHDA, CDR2 SQIVND (reference sequence). The CDR3 length is 16 residues. V lost 4 bases and J lost 0, with 12 bases in between. The CDR3 protein is CASSRAAGSNTGELFF. The CDR3 DNA is TGTGCCAGTAGTAGGGCCGCGGGATCGAACACCGGGGAGCTGTTTTTT.

This clone was detected once. The chain uses TRBV2 and TRBJ2-2; 9 bases agree with TRBD1. The germline V gene encodes CDR1 SNHLY and CDR2 FYNNEI. This CDR3 contains 14 residues. J gave up 7 bases and V 5 bases, and 5 bases lay outside the gene matches. The CDR3 sequence is CASSNRGQGGELFF. CDR3 bases: TGTGCCAGCAGTAACAGGGGGCAGGGCGGGGAGCTGTTTTTT.

On this clone itself: The sample holds other DNA sequences that translate to the same CDR3. This chain uses TRBV6-5 with TRBJ2-7, with 9 bases matching TRBD1. The CDR3 length is 12 residues. Germline CDR1 is MNHEY and CDR2 is SVGAGI. With 6 bases clipped from V and 6 bases from J, the junction kept 3 bases outside the gene matches. This CDR3 is CASRSTGGEQYF. The CDR3 region has the DNA TGTGCCAGCAGATCGACAGGGGGCGAGCAGTACTTC.

The chain carries TRBV5-1 and TRBJ2-1, with no clear D. The germline gives CDR1 SGHRS, CDR2 YFSETQ. The CDR3 runs to 15 residues. Trimming shortened V by 4 bases and J by 0 bases, and 11 bases separated the two germline ends. CDR3 bases: TGCGCCAGCAGCCTACCGACGGGCTCCTACAATGAGCAGTTCTTC. Amino acid sequence: CASSLPTGSYNEQFF.

V and J are TRBV25-1 and TRBJ2-3; perhaps TRBD2 as D (6 bases). This CDR3 comprises 13 residues. V was clipped by 8 bases and J by 4 bases, with 13 bases between them. CDR1 MGHDK and CDR2 SYGVNS come from the germline V gene. Written as DNA, the CDR3 is TGTGCCAGCTCCGTCTCGGGGGCAGATACGCAGTATTTT. It translates to CASSVSGADTQYF.

The rearrangement joins TRBV2 to TRBJ1-2; D is perhaps TRBD1 (5 bases). The CDR3 has 15 residues. Germline CDR1 SNHLY, CDR2 FYNNEI. The V end was cut by 7 bases, the J end by 8 bases, with 23 bases between. The DNA of the CDR3 is TGTGCCAGCATCCCCTCTTCCGGGTCGAAGGGGGGCTACACCTTC. It is translated as CASIPSSGSKGGYTF.

This chain uses TRBV15 with TRBJ2-7; tentative D call: TRBD2 (5 bases). There are 16 residues in the CDR3. With 2 bases removed from V and 7 bases from J, the gap between germline ends came to 21 bases. CDR1 LNHNV and CDR2 YYDKDF come from the germline V gene (reference sequence). The CDR3 nucleotides read TGTGCCACCAGCAGAATTATTACTTCGGGGAACCAAGAGCAGTACTTC. Residues: CATSRIITSGNQEQYF.

The chain carries TRBV24-1 and TRBJ2-3; 7 bases fit TRBD2. The CDR3 has 15 amino acids. V lost 1 base, J lost 3 bases, and 3 bases stayed unmatched. From germline, CDR1 is KGHDR and CDR2 SFDVKD. The chain's CDR3 is CATSDLGAGTDTQYF. Here the CDR3 DNA reads TGTGCCACCAGTGATTTAGGAGCGGGGACAGATACGCAGTATTTT.

The J gene is TRBJ2-1, the V gene TRBV7-6, with TRBD1 matching 7 bases. This CDR3 is 17 amino acids long. Trimming removed 4 bases from V and 4 bases from J; junction bases left unmatched: 13. Per the germline V gene, CDR1 is SGHVS and CDR2 is FNYEAQ. DNA for the CDR3: TGTGCCAGCAGCTATAGTCTGCCGGGACAGCCATACAATGAGCAGTTCTTC. Translation: CASSYSLPGQPYNEQFF.

This chain uses TRBV12-3 or TRBV12-4 with TRBJ1-1; D gene ambiguous. The CDR3 covers 12 residues. V was trimmed by 7 bases and J by 9 bases, leaving 15 bases between them. Here the CDR3 reads CASILHTGKAFF. The CDR3 DNA reads as TGTGCCAGCATTCTCCATACGGGGAAAGCTTTCTTT.

The chain carries TRBV7-9 and TRBJ1-5; 8 bases match TRBD1. Germline lookup yields CDR1 SEHNR and CDR2 FQNEAQ (reference sequence). V shed 6 bases and J 4 bases; nucleotides not matched to a gene: 5. The CDR3 consists of 14 residues. Written as DNA, the CDR3 is TGTGCCAGCAGTCGGACAGGGTTAAATCAGCCCCAGCATTTT. Protein: CASSRTGLNQPQHF.

CDR3 nucleotides: TGTGCCAGCAGCGCTAGGTATACGCAGTATTTT. It translates to CASSARYTQYF. The chain has TRBV12-3 or TRBV12-4 and TRBJ2-3, with no clear D. The CDR3 is 11 residues long. Trimming stripped 6 bases from V and 7 bases from J, with 8 bases between.

With regard to this clone: At one of its ends the junction is not consistent with the germline gene, which may arise from a read error. The V and J genes are TRBV9 and TRBJ2-1, with a tentative D call TRBD1 (5 bases). The CDR3 sequence is 15 residues long. Germline V gene lookup returns CDR1 SGDLS and CDR2 YYNGEE. CDR3 residues: CASTVDQGSYNEQFF. CDR3 coding DNA: TGTGCCAGCACCGTAGACCAGGGCTCCTACAATGAGCAGTTCTTC.

The chain uses TRBV18 and TRBJ1-4, with TRBD1 matching over 10 bases. The CDR3 length is 15 residues. Germline V gene data show CDR1 as KGHSH and CDR2 as LQKENI. Losses at the gene ends were 3 bases for V and 7 bases for J; bases not matched to a gene: 5. The CDR3 region has the DNA TGTGCCAGCTCACCTTCCGGACAGGGGGTTGAAAAACTGTTTTTT. Its protein is CASSPSGQGVEKLFF.

V and J are TRBV3-1 (or the pseudogene TRBV3-2) and TRBJ2-1; the match to TRBD1 covers 10 bases. Germline CDR1 reads LGHDT; CDR2 reads YNNKEL (reference sequence). J was trimmed by 6 bases and V by 2 bases; bases with no gene match: 4. This CDR3 spans 15 amino acids. CDR3 DNA: TGTGCCAGCAGCCAACGTGGACAGGGGGGCAATGAGCAGTTCTTC. The encoded protein is CASSQRGQGGNEQFF.

The chain employs TRBV4-3 and TRBJ2-1, with 11 bases identical to TRBD2. The V and J ends lost 0 bases and 8 bases, in that order; junction bases with no gene match: 6. Germline CDR1 reads LGHNA; CDR2 reads YSLEER. CDR3 length equals 16 residues. CDR3 nucleotides: TGCGCCAGCAGCCAAGATCGTCTAGCGGGAGGCGATGAGCAGTTCTTC. It codes for CASSQDRLAGGDEQFF.

The gene calls are TRBV7-2 and TRBJ2-2, with TRBD2 matching over 15 bases. Losses at the gene ends were 5 bases for V and 4 bases for J; bases not matched to a gene: 5. The CDR3 runs 17 residues. Germline V gene data show CDR1 as SGHTA and CDR2 as FQGNSA. Here the CDR3 reads CASSALGLAGGTGELFF. CDR3 in DNA: TGTGCCAGCAGCGCCCTGGGACTAGCGGGAGGCACCGGGGAGCTGTTTTTT.

The CDR3 spells CASSQDGYKTVASLSSYNEQFF. The CDR3 nucleotides read TGTGCCAGCAGCCAAGACGGGTATAAGACGGTGGCTAGCCTGAGCTCCTACAATGAGCAGTTCTTC. V is TRBV14 and J is TRBJ2-1, with D perhaps matching TRBD2 (5 bases). Between the trimmed V and J ends, which lost 0 bases and 0 bases, there was a span of 27 bases. The CDR3 totals 22 residues. CDR1 and CDR2 from the germline V gene are SGHDN and FVKESK.

This chain joins TRBV7-9 and TRBJ2-1; D may be TRBD2 (7 bases). This CDR3 has 12 amino acids. V lost 5 bases and J lost 10, with 12 bases in between. CDR1 and CDR2 from the germline V gene are SEHNR and FQNEAQ (reference sequence). In nucleotides, the CDR3 is TGTGCCAGCAGCAGCAGGGGAGGGGAGCAGTTCTTC. Its protein is CASSSRGGEQFF.